This entry concerns a single T cell receptor (beta chain). Germline V gives CDR1 MNHEY, CDR2 SVGAGI. The CDR3 length is 15 residues. The trim removed 0 bases at V and 4 bases at J, leaving 4 bases unmatched. These data are taken from a study of blood T cell repertoires in COVID-19. Clones were sequenced by immunoSEQ multiplex PCR, and TCRdb holds only the in-frame ones, with some missing. The data show 75,000 to 100,000 clones, with nearly 90% seen just once and about 7% held by the top ten. This TCR was sampled from a man aged 65 to 79 with acute or convalescent COVID-19. The chain uses TRBV6-5 and TRBJ1-1; 8 positions agree with TRBD1. Sequencing input: peripheral blood. The CDR3 sequence: CASSYSRQGRTEAFF. Written as DNA, the CDR3 is TGTGCCAGCAGTTACTCGAGACAGGGGCGCACTGAAGCTTTCTTT.